A single sample is the source of the 8 T cell receptor beta chains below, sequenced in a study of T cell responses to AZD1222 COVID-19 vaccine. The protocol was immunoSEQ multiplex PCR, while the TCRdb copy is restricted to in-frame clones and leaves out a portion. This table has 59,000 or so clones, around 84% appearing once. This material consisted of peripheral blood, taken on day 0 of AZD1222 vaccination. The receptors were sampled from an adult in good health.

V and J are TRBV5-1 and TRBJ1-1; D perhaps matches TRBD1 (5 bases). V lost 1 base and J lost 7, with 17 bases in between. From germline, CDR1 is SGHRS and CDR2 YFSETQ. The CDR3 is made up of 15 amino acids. The CDR3 protein is CASSLPQGPRNEAFF. DNA of the CDR3: TGCGCCAGCAGCTTGCCTCAGGGACCCCGTAATGAAGCTTTCTTT.

This clone was detected a few times. J is TRBJ2-7 and V is TRBV4-2, with D tentatively TRBD1 (6 bases). This CDR3 contains 13 residues. The V gene's germline CDR1 is LGHNA and CDR2 YNFKEQ. V was shortened by 2 bases and J by 3 bases, with 8 bases between the two germline ends. The CDR3 sequence: CASSQPGDYEQYF. The CDR3 DNA reads TGTGCCAGCAGCCAACCAGGGGACTACGAGCAGTACTTC.

The chain carries TRBV24-1 and TRBJ1-5; 7 positions agree with TRBD1. CDR1 is KGHDR, CDR2 SFDVKD, per germline. CDR3 length: 18 residues. V gave up 4 bases and J gave up 4 bases; unmatched junction bases: 15. CDR3 protein: CATSDEDRSPGGNQPQHF. The CDR3 DNA is TGTGCCACCAGTGACGAGGACAGGAGCCCCGGTGGGAATCAGCCCCAGCATTTT.

The chain recombines TRBV6-5 with TRBJ2-7, with TRBD1 matching 12 bases. The CDR3 runs to 15 residues. Germline V gene lookup returns CDR1 MNHEY and CDR2 SVGAGI. With V trimmed by 6 bases and J by 3 bases, 6 bases remained unmatched. The CDR3 DNA sequence: TGTGCCAGCAGGCCGGGGACAGGGGGCCTCTACGAGCAGTACTTC. This translates into CASRPGTGGLYEQYF.

J is TRBJ1-6 and V is TRBV28, with TRBD1 matching 7 bases. V gave up 5 bases and J gave up 0 bases; unmatched junction bases: 7. In germline, CDR1 is MDHEN, CDR2 SYDVKM. There are 17 residues in the CDR3. CDR3 sequence: CASSQRTGSSYNSPLHF. The CDR3 nucleotides are TGTGCCAGCAGTCAACGGACAGGAAGCTCCTATAATTCACCCCTCCACTTT.

The chain has TRBV28 and TRBJ1-5, with a possible D match to TRBD1 (6 bases). The CDR3 runs 16 residues. The germline V and J ends were trimmed by 7 bases and 1 base, with 17 bases remaining between them. Germline loops: CDR1 MDHEN, CDR2 SYDVKM. The DNA for the CDR3 is TGTGCCAGCAAAACAGGGACGGTCTCCAGCAATCAGCCCCAGCATTTT. Protein sequence: CASKTGTVSSNQPQHF.

The genes are TRBV7-3 and TRBJ1-1; no clear D gene. Germline V lookup: CDR1 SGHTA, CDR2 FQGTGA. The CDR3 consists of 13 residues. Trimming stripped 5 bases from V and 6 bases from J, with 13 bases between. CDR3 sequence: CASSTGLAAEAFF. The CDR3, as DNA: TGTGCCAGCAGCACCGGGCTGGCCGCTGAAGCTTTCTTT.

This sequence joins TRBV11-2 and TRBJ2-7, with 7 bases fitting TRBD1. After removal of 6 bases from V and 5 bases from J, the junction contained 7 bases not matched to a gene. There are 13 residues in the CDR3. Germline assignment: CDR1 SGHAT and CDR2 FQNNGV. The CDR3 sequence is CASSSGQRNEQYF. The CDR3 DNA reads as TGTGCCAGCAGTTCGGGACAGAGGAACGAGCAGTACTTC.